A single sample gave rise to the 11 T cell receptor beta chains below, sequenced in a study of Graves' ophthalmopathy and Graves' hyperthyroidism. Amplified TCR beta CDR3 regions were obtained using RNA transcripts as template. The first round was an RT-PCR with HTBI primers, and the second round was a multiplex PCR. TCRdb called the multiplex PCR reads again in MiXCR, with one record for every CDR3 protein. The sample yields a few hundred thousand distinct CDR3 sequences, 18% seen once. Source material: peripheral blood. Source of these receptors: a young woman with Graves' ophthalmopathy.

This clonotype has a handful of counts. CDR3 protein: CASRDPGRRSYGYTF. Here the CDR3 DNA reads TGTGCCAGCAGGGACCCAGGGCGCAGGAGCTATGGCTACACCTTC. V is TRBV6-1 and J is TRBJ1-2, with D perhaps TRBD1 (5 bases). Per germline, CDR1 MNHNS and CDR2 SASEGT. The CDR3 is 15 amino acids. V dropped 6 bases and J dropped 4 bases, with 18 bases sitting between them.

In its sample, this clonotype was seen many times. The rearrangement joins TRBV12-3 or TRBV12-4 to TRBJ2-5; a weak D match, TRBD1 (6 bases). The CDR3 sequence is 13 residues long. The V end lost 2 bases, the J end lost 4 bases, and 8 bases lay between the germline ends. CDR3 loop: CASSLIGGETQYF. For the CDR3, the DNA is TGTGCCAGCAGTTTAATAGGGGGAGAGACCCAGTACTTC.

This clonotype was observed many times. V usage is TRBV7-2 and J usage is TRBJ1-6; D is unresolved. With 4 bases removed from V and 10 bases from J, the gap between germline ends came to 20 bases. This CDR3 region has 16 residues. Germline values: CDR1 SGHTA, CDR2 FQGNSA. The CDR3 DNA follows: TGTGCCAGCAGCTACTTTCCGGGTAGCCTGAACTCACCCCTCCACTTT. It encodes CASSYFPGSLNSPLHF.

This clonotype showed up many times. The V call is TRBV27, the J call TRBJ2-7, with 12 bases aligning to TRBD2. The CDR3 length is 14 residues. Trimming cost V 5 bases and J 7 bases; bases outside gene matches: 6. Germline-derived CDR1 and CDR2 are MNHEY and SMNVEV (reference sequence). The CDR3 here is CASSPTGTSGEQYF. The CDR3 DNA follows: TGTGCCAGCAGTCCGACCGGGACTAGCGGGGAGCAGTACTTC.

There are many counts of this clonotype. The chain is built from TRBV12-3 or TRBV12-4 and TRBJ2-2; D remains unclear. Trimming left V 3 bases short and J 6 bases short, with 8 bases between. The CDR3 runs 13 residues. Here the CDR3 DNA reads TGTGCCAGCAGTTTTAAGGTTCCCGGGGAGCTGTTTTTT. This sequence encodes CASSFKVPGELFF.

This clonotype has ten or more counts. The chain combines TRBV12-3 or TRBV12-4 with TRBJ2-5; 8 bases are shared with TRBD2. The CDR3 loop spans 15 amino acids. V gave up 5 bases and J gave up 5 bases; unmatched junction bases: 10. CDR3 protein: CASSPRGLAGETQYF. The CDR3 bases are TGTGCCAGCAGTCCCAGAGGACTAGCAGGGGAGACCCAGTACTTC.

In this sample, this clonotype turned up many times. The V call is TRBV7-9, the J call TRBJ2-7; D perhaps matches TRBD1 (5 bases). The V and J ends lost 1 base and 1 base respectively, with 14 bases between them. This CDR3 has 16 amino acids. Looked up from germline, CDR1 is SEHNR and CDR2 is FQNEAQ (reference sequence). The CDR3 here is CASSLDPDRGSYEQYF. The CDR3 DNA reads TGTGCCAGCAGCTTAGATCCTGACAGAGGTTCCTACGAGCAGTACTTC. Looking up the rest from reference TRBV7-9 and TRBJ2-7 gives the full variable domain: DTGVSQNPRHKITKRGQNVTFRCDPISEHNRLYWYRQTLGQGPEFLTYFQNEAQLEKSRLLSDRFSAERPKGSFSTLEIQRTEQGDSAMYLCASSLDPDRGSYEQYFGPGTRLTVT.

This clonotype was counted ten times or more. The V gene is TRBV6-5, the J gene TRBJ2-2; D not certain. V shed 6 bases and J shed 0 bases, with 5 bases lying between them. This CDR3 comprises 13 residues. From germline, CDR1 is MNHEY and CDR2 SVGAGI. This chain's CDR3 is CASRRTNTGELFF. CDR3 DNA: TGTGCCAGCAGAAGAACGAACACCGGGGAGCTGTTTTTT.

This clonotype was found many times. The chain is built from TRBV19 and TRBJ1-2; 7 bases agree with TRBD1. Germline loops: CDR1 LNHDA, CDR2 SQIVND (reference sequence). V was clipped by 8 bases and J by 0 bases; unmatched bases: 9. This CDR3 is 15 amino acids long. CDR3 coding DNA: TGTGCCAGTCAGGAGCACAGGGGTACTAACTATGGCTACACCTTC. It translates to CASQEHRGTNYGYTF.

The table lists this clonotype with many counts. The V call is TRBV25-1, the J call TRBJ2-5; TRBD1 matches 7 bases. The germline gives CDR1 MGHDK, CDR2 SYGVNS. V lost 4 bases, J lost 5 bases, and 10 bases stayed unmatched. The CDR3 is 15 residues long. The CDR3 loop reads CASSGFDRVGETQYF. The CDR3 nucleotides are TGTGCCAGCAGTGGATTTGACAGGGTTGGGGAGACCCAGTACTTC.

This clonotype appeared many times. This CDR3 reads CASSHRQEDGYTF. Here the CDR3 DNA reads TGTGCCAGCTCACACCGACAGGAGGATGGCTACACCTTC. The V and J genes are TRBV18 and TRBJ1-2; D perhaps matches TRBD1 (6 bases). The CDR3 contains 13 residues. CDR1 KGHSH and CDR2 LQKENI come from the germline V gene. Deletions cut 4 bases from V and 6 bases from J, with 12 bases between.